This passage covers 6 T cell receptor beta chains from one sample sequenced in a study of blood T cell repertoires in COVID-19. Profiling relied on immunoSEQ multiplex PCR, and the TCRdb table lists in-frame clones only, not all of them. The sample carries around 33,000 clones, approximately 81% recorded once. The sequencing input was peripheral blood. Every receptor here comes from a man aged 80 or over with acute or convalescent COVID-19.

V gene TRBV6-6 combines with J gene TRBJ2-1; D is perhaps TRBD1 (6 bases). The germline CDR1 and CDR2 sequences are MNHNY and SVGAGI (reference sequence). Trimming took off 6 bases at V and 9 bases at J, with 18 bases between the two ends. The length of the CDR3 is 14 residues. CDR3 coding DNA: TGTGCCAGCAGCCAGGTGGGACAAGTGGTTGAGCAGTTCTTC. The encoded protein is CASSQVGQVVEQFF.

The chain has TRBV4-1 and TRBJ1-2; 10 positions match TRBD1. The CDR3 is made up of 15 amino acids. J was trimmed by 5 bases and V by 1 base; bases with no gene match: 4. CDR1 is MGHRA, CDR2 YSYEKL, per germline. The CDR3 nucleotides read TGCGCCAGCAGCCAAGGGGACAGGGGCCGATATGGCTACACCTTC. Residues: CASSQGDRGRYGYTF.

The chain couples TRBV5-5 to TRBJ1-5; D ambiguous. Trimming took off 6 bases at V and 3 bases at J, with 16 bases between the two ends. The CDR3 contains 15 residues. From germline, CDR1 is SGHKS and CDR2 YYEKEE (reference sequence). The CDR3 DNA is TGTGCCAGCACCGGCGGCGGAGGTGACAATCAGCCCCAGCATTTT. Residues: CASTGGGGDNQPQHF.

This chain joins TRBV5-1 and TRBJ2-7, with a weak D call TRBD2 (5 bases). V dropped 0 bases and J dropped 2 bases, with 9 bases sitting between them. The germline V gene has CDR1 SGHRS and CDR2 YFSETQ. CDR3 length: 14 amino acids. The CDR3 sequence: CASSLVAGPYEQYF. The CDR3 DNA is TGCGCCAGCAGCTTGGTGGCGGGTCCCTACGAGCAGTACTTC.

The chain links TRBV14 to TRBJ1-4, with no clear D. Trimming removed 1 base from V and 4 bases from J, with 7 bases in between. This CDR3 comprises 14 residues. Germline V CDR1 and CDR2: SGHDN, FVKESK. DNA for the CDR3: TGTGCCAGCAGCCAAGCAAGCGGTAATGAAAAACTGTTTTTT. Its protein is CASSQASGNEKLFF.

The gene calls are TRBV19 and TRBJ2-7; the D is unclear. From germline, CDR1 is LNHDA and CDR2 SQIVND (reference sequence). V lost 4 bases and J 2 bases, leaving 12 bases between the germline ends. This CDR3 spans 14 amino acids. The CDR3 DNA sequence: TGTGCCAGTAGTACGGCCGATCGGGCCTACGAGCAGTACTTC. Its protein product is CASSTADRAYEQYF.